Only one count was recorded for the clone carrying this T cell receptor (beta chain). These data belong to a study of blood T cell repertoires in COVID-19. The germline CDR1 and CDR2 sequences are MNHNY and SVGAGI (reference sequence). V lost 0 bases to trimming and J lost 2 bases, with 11 bases between them. The CDR3 has 16 residues. Profiling relied on immunoSEQ multiplex PCR, and the TCRdb table lists in-frame clones only, not all of them. Here the sample spans under 200,000 clones, about 86% being singletons. This chain joins TRBV6-6 and TRBJ2-1; possibly TRBD1 for D (6 bases). Sequenced material: peripheral blood. This clonotype was sampled from a woman of 80 years or more in a cohort sampled during active or convalescent COVID-19. CDR3 sequence reads: CASSYSQGGTYNEQFF. For the CDR3, the DNA is TGTGCCAGCAGTTACTCACAGGGTGGCACCTACAATGAGCAGTTCTTC.